Listed here are 6 T cell receptor beta chains from one sample, sequenced in a study of cytomegalovirus exposure and HLA in healthy donors. 13 Jbeta primers and 60 Vbeta primers were used for the PCR. Profiled with immunoSEQ multiplex PCR; TCRdb holds only in-frame clones, not every one. The data hold approximately 180,000 clones, with 81% observed a single time. Sequences were obtained from PBMCs. The receptors were sampled from a woman between 18 and 29 years old in good health and CMV-seropositive.

This chain connects TRBV5-4 to TRBJ2-7, with 8 bases that match TRBD1. Germline trimming cut 4 bases from V and 4 bases from J; bases unmatched to any gene: 7. The CDR3 extends over 14 amino acids. The germline gives CDR1 SGHNT, CDR2 YYREEE (reference sequence). CDR3 DNA sequence: TGTGCCAGCAGCGATCGACAGGGGAGGTACGAGCAGTACTTC. This gives the protein CASSDRQGRYEQYF.

This chain connects TRBV11-2 to TRBJ1-5; a possible D gene is TRBD1 (5 bases). The germline CDR1 and CDR2 sequences are SGHAT and FQNNGV. This CDR3 spans 13 amino acids. Trimming left V 5 bases short and J 4 bases short, with 9 bases between. The DNA of the CDR3 is TGTGCCAGCAGCCCTGACAGAAATCAGCCCCAGCATTTT. Residues: CASSPDRNQPQHF.

The gene calls are TRBV2 and TRBJ2-3, with TRBD2 matching over 7 bases. CDR1 and CDR2 (germline): SNHLY, FYNNEI. V lost 8 bases, J lost 3 bases, and 11 bases stayed unmatched. The CDR3 covers 15 residues. DNA of the CDR3: TGTGCCAGCTCCCTAAGGCTAGCGGATACAGATACGCAGTATTTT. As protein: CASSLRLADTDTQYF.

This chain connects TRBV5-4 to TRBJ2-1; 7 bases match TRBD2. The V segment lost 5 bases and the J segment 5 bases; nucleotides outside the gene matches: 4. The CDR3 has 13 amino acids. CDR1 SGHNT and CDR2 YYREEE come from the germline V gene (reference sequence). The CDR3 spells CASRGGGDNEQFF. The CDR3 coding sequence is TGTGCCAGCAGGGGCGGGGGTGACAATGAGCAGTTCTTC.

The chain carries TRBV11-3 and TRBJ2-1, with TRBD2 identical over 8 bases. Trimming removed 4 bases from V and 0 bases from J; junction bases left unmatched: 2. Germline CDR1 is SGHNT and CDR2 is YENEEA. The CDR3 has 15 amino acids. CDR3 loop: CASSSGGPSYNEQFF. In nucleotides, the CDR3 is TGTGCCAGCAGCTCGGGGGGGCCCTCCTACAATGAGCAGTTCTTC.

The chain is built from TRBV10-3 and TRBJ1-1; no firm D call. The CDR3 is 15 amino acids. Germline CDR1 ENHRY, CDR2 SYGVKD. V was shortened by 0 bases and J by 0 bases, with 8 bases between the two germline ends. CDR3: CAISESEVLNTEAFF. Here the CDR3 DNA reads TGTGCCATCAGTGAGTCCGAGGTATTGAACACTGAAGCTTTCTTT.